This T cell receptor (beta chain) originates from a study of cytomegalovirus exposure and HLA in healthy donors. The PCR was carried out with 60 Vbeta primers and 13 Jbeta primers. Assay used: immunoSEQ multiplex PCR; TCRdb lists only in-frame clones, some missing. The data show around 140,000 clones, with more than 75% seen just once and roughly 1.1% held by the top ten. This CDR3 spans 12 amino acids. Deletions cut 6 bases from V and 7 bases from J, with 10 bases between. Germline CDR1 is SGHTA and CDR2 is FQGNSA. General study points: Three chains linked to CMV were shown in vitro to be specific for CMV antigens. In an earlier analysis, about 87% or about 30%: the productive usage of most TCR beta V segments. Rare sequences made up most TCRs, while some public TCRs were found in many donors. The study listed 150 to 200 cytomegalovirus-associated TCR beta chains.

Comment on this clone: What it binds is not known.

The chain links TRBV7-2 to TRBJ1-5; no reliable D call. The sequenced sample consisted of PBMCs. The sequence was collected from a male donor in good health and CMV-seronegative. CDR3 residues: CASSKEGQPQHF. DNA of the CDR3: TGTGCCAGCAGTAAAGAGGGCCAGCCCCAGCATTTT.